This T cell receptor beta chain stems from a study of cytomegalovirus exposure and HLA in healthy donors. Study-level results: A later analysis associated some 16,000 TCR beta sequences with HLA alleles at a 0.05 false discovery rate. Overall, approximately 150 TCR beta chains were annotated as cytomegalovirus-associated. The authors judged a highly shared variant cluster likely a sequencing artifact.

In germline, CDR1 is SGHNT, CDR2 YYREEE (reference sequence). The CDR3 totals 16 residues. V shed 2 bases and J 0 bases; nucleotides not matched to a gene: 5. Points on this clone: Its cognate antigen is unknown.

The PCR had 60 Vbeta and 13 Jbeta primers. The table came from immunoSEQ multiplex PCR; TCRdb's copy has only in-frame clones and leaves some out. The table includes 150,000 to 250,000 clones, about 81% detected once. The source is a woman aged 50 to 60 in good health and CMV-seropositive. The J gene is TRBJ2-3, the V gene TRBV5-4; TRBD2 matches at 8 bases. The sequencing input was PBMCs. CDR3 loop: CASSLLADSSTDTQYF. The CDR3 DNA follows: TGTGCCAGCAGCTTACTAGCGGACTCTAGCACAGATACGCAGTATTTT.